The source of this T cell receptor beta chain is a study of cytomegalovirus exposure and HLA in healthy donors. Whole-study results and caveats: The only immune exposure information that was available was CMV serostatus.

Healthy bone marrow donors supplied every sample. 60 Vbeta and 13 Jbeta primers were used in PCR. Assay used: immunoSEQ multiplex PCR; TCRdb lists only in-frame clones, some missing. This sample's table reports around 190,000 clones. Details on this clone: The antigen is not known.

V was pared by 1 base and J by 5 bases, with 5 bases between. CDR3 size: 12 residues. The germline V gene has CDR1 SEHNR and CDR2 FQNEAQ (reference sequence). Material for sequencing was PBMCs. This receptor was taken from a woman aged 25 to 45 in good health and CMV-seropositive. The rearrangement joins TRBV7-9 to TRBJ1-2; D is uncertain. The CDR3 is CASSLGGYGYTF. In DNA form, the CDR3 reads TGTGCCAGCAGCTTAGGAGGGTATGGCTACACCTTC.